The following is a TCR beta chain sequence with its context. The record originates from a study of shared clonotypes between healthy human individuals. The CDR3 covers 14 residues. Germline CDR1 MNHEY, CDR2 SVGAGI. Trimming cost V 6 bases and J 1 base; bases outside gene matches: 5. Generated by immunoSEQ multiplex PCR, the TCRdb table keeps only in-frame clones and is missing some. The sample lists fewer than 2.5 million clones; 93% were seen once. Sequencing input: naive CD4+ T cells from PBMCs. As to subset: CD45RA+ positively selected. The TCR comes from a man aged 18 to 30 in good health. Some clones in this sample may be carry-over from other donors' samples. The V call is TRBV6-5, the J call TRBJ1-2; 7 bases are shared with TRBD1. This CDR3 reads CASSRQGFNYGYTF. Here the CDR3 DNA reads TGTGCCAGCAGCAGACAGGGTTTTAACTATGGCTACACCTTC.